Listed here is a single T cell receptor (beta chain). Its antigen has not been determined. Base qualities are missing; no much larger clone stands one base away. The immunoSEQ Assay, a bias-controlled multiplex PCR, was used to amplify TCRbeta CDR3 regions from genomic DNA. Per the source publication's procedure: The number of nucleated cells in each sample was estimated from the amplification of reference gene primers within the assay. To quantify the absolute abundance of each unique TCRbeta CDR3 rearrangement, sequence reads were collapsed and filtered. For each sample, productive Simpson clonality was calculated as the square root of Simpson's diversity index across productive rearrangements. Drawn from immuneACCESS, this table holds only the in-frame rearrangements with V and J called that TCRdb kept. Clones are partly lost; checked studies trace under half to an unresolved V gene and leave the rest unexplained. The V and J calls and clone size come from that table; D and trimming were worked out from the DNA. This sample comprises roughly 270,000 clones, about 85% of them detected only once. The ten largest make up 2.5% of the sample.

Participants in the prospective study were enrolled through a virtual design, were aged about 18 to 89 years, and lived in approximately 25 United States geographic areas. To assign participants to cohorts, the prospective study relied on clinical history that participants themselves reported in a screening survey and a study questionnaire. Recovered participants in ImmuneRACE Cohort 3 were defined by two consecutive negative NP/OP PCR tests, clearance by a healthcare professional, or resolution of symptoms. In the prospective study, mobile phlebotomists collected whole blood, serum and a nasopharyngeal or oropharyngeal swab from each participant. Prospective study participants could optionally give additional blood draws and questionnaires over an approximately two-month period. Before DNA extraction, blood samples from the prospective study were shipped at room temperature or frozen. This entry belongs to a study of blood T cell repertoires in COVID-19 (dated by TCRdb to the early 2020s). Notes on the research overall: Samples covering the acute and convalescent phases of COVID-19 were provided by collaborators in the United States, Italy and Spain. The prospective study material was composed of cDNA or gDNA derived from T cells, B-cell-depleted T cells, or PBMCs. Samples came from the ongoing ImmuneRACE study (first 160 participants) plus 1,254 subjects from 6 global collaborators. Subjects who had been exposed to COVID-19, were actively infected with it, or had recovered from it provided the deeply sampled blood TCRbeta repertoires that made up the dataset. Sample metadata almost always included a de-identified subject ID, COVID-19 status, age in years and sex. HLA class I and class II types, where available, came from metadata supplied by the sample provider rather than from assay-based typing. A freely available public database, intended as a resource for researchers studying the immune response to SARS-CoV-2, is where the repertoires were released.

What the authors observed across the whole study: The amount of clinical and demographic metadata varied by source and participant and was provided uncurated.

From its cysteine to its phenylalanine, the CDR3 spans 13 amino acids. The DNA shown is the 39-base CDR3, in frame from base 1. V loses 5 bases, J loses 2 bases, and the germline ends lie 10 bases apart. Looking up the germline V gene (reference sequence) yields CDR1 MNHEY and CDR2 SMNVEV. Sequencing was done on a sample of PBMCs or T cells enriched from blood (not recorded which). The sequence links TRBV27 to TRBJ2-7; matching of 5 bases hints at TRBD1 as the D gene. The receptor's source is a woman aged 50 to 60 who had recovered from COVID-19. This receptor carries the CDR3 CASSTDTAYEQYF. The DNA sequence is TGTGCCAGCAGTACGGACACAGCCTACGAGCAGTACTTC.